One sample yielded the 28 T cell receptor beta chains listed below, sequenced in a study of blood T cell repertoires in COVID-19. Sequencing used immunoSEQ multiplex PCR; TCRdb keeps in-frame clones, though not all of them. Of over 250,000 clones listed, about 90% are singletons. Input material: PBMCs or T cells enriched from blood (not recorded which). These TCRs come from a woman aged 55 to 70 who had recovered from COVID-19.

CDR3 sequence reads: CASSLSRGFSNQPQHF. The CDR3 DNA is TGTGCCAGCAGCCTAAGTCGAGGGTTTAGCAATCAGCCCCAGCATTTT. The rearrangement uses TRBV7-8 and TRBJ1-5; no firm D call. Germline V gives CDR1 SGHVS, CDR2 FQNEAQ. CDR3 length: 16 residues. The ends were cut back, 5 bases at V and 0 bases at J, with 14 bases in the middle.

The chain couples TRBV19 to TRBJ1-5; maybe TRBD1 (5 bases). Germline values: CDR1 LNHDA, CDR2 SQIVND (reference sequence). V lost 9 bases to trimming and J lost 5 bases, with 11 bases between them. The CDR3 length is 12 residues. The CDR3 loop reads CASYGGDQPQHF. DNA of the CDR3: TGTGCCAGCTACGGGGGAGATCAGCCCCAGCATTTT.

The rearrangement joins TRBV24-1 to TRBJ2-3; maybe TRBD2 (5 bases). Trimming pared 7 bases from V and 0 bases from J, leaving 13 bases between. The V gene's germline CDR1 is KGHDR and CDR2 SFDVKD. The CDR3 runs to 15 residues. The CDR3 DNA reads as TGTGCCACCAGCACCTGGAGCGGAAGCACAGATACGCAGTATTTT. Amino acids: CATSTWSGSTDTQYF.

The DNA of the CDR3 is TGCGCCAGCACGTTTAGCGGCGACAATGAGCAGTTCTTC. Its protein product is CASTFSGDNEQFF. This chain uses TRBV5-1 with TRBJ2-1, with D perhaps TRBD2 (6 bases). CDR1 and CDR2 from the germline V gene are SGHRS and YFSETQ. The length of the CDR3 is 13 residues. Trimming removed 6 bases from V and 5 bases from J, with 12 bases in between.

The rearrangement uses TRBV7-9 and TRBJ2-7, with TRBD1 as a possible D gene (6 bases). V was shortened by 3 bases and J by 9 bases, with 12 bases between the two germline ends. There are 12 residues in the CDR3. Germline assignment: CDR1 SEHNR and CDR2 FQNEAQ (reference sequence). In DNA form, the CDR3 reads TGTGCCAGCAGCTTTACTCAAGGGGGGCAGTACTTC. It translates to CASSFTQGGQYF.

V gene TRBV19 combines with J gene TRBJ2-7, with TRBD1 matching over 11 bases. V dropped 4 bases and J dropped 4; count of bases not matched to a gene: 3. This CDR3 is built from 14 residues. Per germline, CDR1 LNHDA and CDR2 SQIVND (reference sequence). Here the CDR3 reads CASSTGQGAYEQYF. The DNA of the CDR3 is TGTGCCAGTAGTACTGGACAGGGGGCTTACGAGCAGTACTTC.

The rearrangement links TRBV4-1 to TRBJ1-1; 7 nucleotides agree with TRBD1. The germline V gene has CDR1 MGHRA and CDR2 YSYEKL. The CDR3 spans 15 residues. The J segment lost 1 base and the V segment lost 4 bases, leaving 6 bases of the junction unmatched. This chain's CDR3 is CASSPRQGPNTEAFF. The CDR3 DNA is TGCGCCAGCAGCCCGCGACAGGGCCCGAACACTGAAGCTTTCTTT.

The chain carries TRBV19 and TRBJ1-5; 8 nucleotides match TRBD1. V was clipped by 5 bases and J by 6 bases; unmatched bases: 9. This CDR3 contains 15 residues. The V gene's germline CDR1 is LNHDA and CDR2 SQIVND (reference sequence). CDR3 in amino acids: CASSSGQGGGQPQHF. CDR3 nucleotides: TGTGCCAGTAGTTCCGGACAGGGTGGAGGTCAGCCCCAGCATTTT.

V and J are TRBV5-1 and TRBJ1-5, with a tentative D call TRBD1 (5 bases). Germline V gene sequence: CDR1 SGHRS, CDR2 YFSETQ. The length of the CDR3 is 14 residues. V was cut by 0 bases and J by 7 bases, with 11 bases left in between. CDR3: CASSLAGEGQPQHF. The CDR3 DNA reads TGCGCCAGCAGCTTGGCGGGGGAGGGACAGCCCCAGCATTTT.

This chain joins TRBV28 and TRBJ2-5, with 10 bases matching TRBD2. The V gene end was trimmed by 5 bases and the J gene end by 0 bases; junction bases not matched to a gene: 21. CDR1 and CDR2 from the germline V gene are MDHEN and SYDVKM. This CDR3 is 21 amino acids long. CDR3 amino acids: CASSGAYRTSGKTANQETQYF. In nucleotides, the CDR3 is TGTGCCAGCAGTGGCGCCTACCGGACTAGCGGAAAGACGGCGAACCAAGAGACCCAGTACTTC.

The gene calls are TRBV5-1 and TRBJ2-5; 8 bases fit TRBD1. This CDR3 spans 14 amino acids. The ends lost 1 base at V and 9 bases at J; junction bases unmatched: 8. Germline CDR1 is SGHRS and CDR2 is YFSETQ. In DNA, the CDR3 is TGCGCCAGCAGCTTGTCACAGGGGGAAGGGGCCCAGTACTTC. Translation gives CASSLSQGEGAQYF.

The chain uses TRBV21-1 and TRBJ2-7; the table calls TRBD2, which could not be checked here. TRBV21-1 is a pseudogene locus. This CDR3 is 13 amino acids long. The CDR3 loop is CASTPPGGEVQYF. Here the CDR3 DNA reads TGTGCCAGCACCCCCCCCGGGGGGGAGGTGCAGTACTTC.

This clone was detected only once. This chain uses TRBV19 with TRBJ2-1; 13 nucleotides align to TRBD2. The junction had 3 bases not matched to a gene; V was cut back by 7 bases and J by 6 bases. CDR1 is LNHDA and CDR2 is SQIVND in the germline V gene (reference sequence). The CDR3 sequence is 14 residues long. The CDR3 reads CASTGTSGTNEQFF. The CDR3, as DNA: TGTGCCAGTACCGGGACTAGCGGGACCAATGAGCAGTTCTTC.

This chain uses TRBV19 with TRBJ2-3, with 13 positions matching TRBD2. Looked up from germline, CDR1 is LNHDA and CDR2 is SQIVND (reference sequence). V lost 7 bases, J lost 2 bases, and 6 bases stayed unmatched. This CDR3 spans 16 amino acids. This CDR3 reads CASKLGTSGTTDTQYF. The CDR3 DNA reads TGTGCCAGTAAGTTGGGGACTAGCGGGACCACAGATACGCAGTATTTT.

The chain links TRBV4-2 to TRBJ2-7; D is ambiguous. Germline CDR1 LGHNA, CDR2 YNFKEQ. The V gene lost 1 base and the J gene lost 3 bases, with 7 bases spanning the gap. CDR3 length: 13 amino acids. CDR3: CASSQGPVYEQYF. The CDR3 nucleotides are TGTGCCAGCAGCCAAGGGCCAGTCTACGAGCAGTACTTC.

The CDR3 sequence is CASGLTPLGEQFF. CDR3 DNA sequence: TGTGCTAGTGGTTTGACCCCCCTCGGTGAGCAGTTCTTC. The chain links TRBV12-5 to TRBJ2-1; D uncertain. The CDR3 length is 13 residues. Deletions cut 2 bases from V and 9 bases from J, with 11 bases between. CDR1 is LGHNT, CDR2 FRNRAP, per germline. The full variable domain, rest sourced from reference TRBV12-5 and TRBJ2-1, is DARVTQTPRHKVTEMGQEVTMRCQPILGHNTVFWYRQTMMQGLELLAYFRNRAPLDDSGMPKDRFSAEMPDATLATLKIQPSEPRDSAVYFCASGLTPLGEQFFGPGTRLTVL.

The chain employs TRBV2 and TRBJ1-5; 8 nucleotides align to TRBD1. The CDR3 length is 13 residues. The ends lost 4 bases at V and 7 bases at J; junction bases unmatched: 3. Looked up from germline, CDR1 is SNHLY and CDR2 is FYNNEI. CDR3 sequence reads: CASSGAGGQPQHF. In DNA, the CDR3 is TGTGCCAGCAGTGGGGCAGGGGGCCAGCCCCAGCATTTT.

The chain combines TRBV6-5 with TRBJ1-5; 9 bases are a match to TRBD1. Looked up from germline, CDR1 is MNHEY and CDR2 is SVGAGI. V lost 7 bases, J lost 6 bases, and 10 bases stayed unmatched. This CDR3 has 15 residues. The CDR3 protein is CASNHRDRDLQPQHF. CDR3 DNA: TGTGCCAGCAACCACCGGGACAGGGACCTTCAGCCCCAGCATTTT.

The DNA of the CDR3 is TGTGCCAGCAGTGAAGGTCCGGGGGGAGTCTACGAGCAGTACTTC. Translating gives CASSEGPGGVYEQYF. The chain has TRBV2 and TRBJ2-7, with TRBD2 identical over 7 bases. Germline V gene lookup returns CDR1 SNHLY and CDR2 FYNNEI. With V trimmed by 1 base and J by 3 bases, 6 bases remained unmatched. This CDR3 is built from 15 residues.

V is TRBV28 and J is TRBJ1-2, with D possibly TRBD1 on 6 matching bases. The germline CDR1 and CDR2 sequences are MDHEN and SYDVKM. The ends were cut back, 3 bases at V and 2 bases at J, with 7 bases in the middle. There are 13 residues in the CDR3. The CDR3 nucleotides are TGTGCCAGCAGTTTGGACAGCAACTATGGCTACACCTTC. Amino acid sequence: CASSLDSNYGYTF.

This clone was seen just once. This rearrangement joins TRBV2 to TRBJ1-5; 8 positions match TRBD1. The CDR3 totals 14 residues. V was clipped by 7 bases and J by 4 bases; unmatched bases: 6. Germline V gives CDR1 SNHLY, CDR2 FYNNEI. In DNA form, the CDR3 reads TGTGCCAGCAACATACAGGGGGAAAATCAGCCCCAGCATTTT. Amino acid sequence: CASNIQGENQPQHF.

The J gene is TRBJ1-1, the V gene TRBV28; D not resolved. Trimming took off 5 bases at V and 6 bases at J, with 19 bases between the two ends. The CDR3 has 15 residues. From germline, CDR1 is MDHEN and CDR2 SYDVKM. DNA for the CDR3: TGTGCCAGCAGTCCGGCATGGGCAATAACCCCTGAAGCTTTCTTT. The encoded protein is CASSPAWAITPEAFF.

The CDR3 protein is CAISDPRQGNTEAFF. CDR3 nucleotide sequence: TGTGCCATCAGTGACCCGAGACAGGGCAACACTGAAGCTTTCTTT. The chain couples TRBV10-3 to TRBJ1-1; 7 bases are shared with TRBD1. Unmatched junction bases numbered 6, after V lost 3 bases and J lost 2 bases. This CDR3 is built from 15 residues. The germline CDR1 and CDR2 sequences are ENHRY and SYGVKD.

This clone turned up a few times. The CDR3 nucleotides read TGTGCCAGCAGGGTACTAGCGGGAGGTCTCCCACACGAGCAGTACTTC. It is translated as CASRVLAGGLPHEQYF. The chain has TRBV28 and TRBJ2-7; 12 bases line up with TRBD2. The trim removed 6 bases at V and 5 bases at J, leaving 11 bases unmatched. In germline, CDR1 is MDHEN, CDR2 SYDVKM. The CDR3 runs to 16 residues.

The chain uses TRBV7-8 and TRBJ1-1; TRBD1 agrees at 7 bases. CDR1 and CDR2 (germline): SGHVS, FQNEAQ. CDR3 length: 14 residues. The junction had 7 bases not matched to a gene; V was cut back by 4 bases and J by 5 bases. CDR3 loop: CASSSDRVWTEAFF. The CDR3, as DNA: TGTGCCAGCAGCTCAGACAGGGTGTGGACTGAAGCTTTCTTT.

The chain combines TRBV12-3 or TRBV12-4 with TRBJ1-2; 8 nucleotides line up with TRBD1. The CDR3 is 13 residues long. Germline trimming cut 3 bases from V and 4 bases from J; bases unmatched to any gene: 1. The CDR3: CASSFGTGYGYTF. CDR3 DNA: TGTGCCAGCAGTTTTGGGACAGGCTATGGCTACACCTTC.

The chain joins TRBV6-5 to TRBJ1-5, with D perhaps TRBD1 (6 bases). The germline V and J ends were trimmed by 2 bases and 4 bases, with 9 bases remaining between them. CDR1 is MNHEY and CDR2 is SVGAGI in the germline V gene. This CDR3 spans 14 amino acids. The DNA of the CDR3 is TGTGCCAGCAGTTACAAAGGGGGAAATCAGCCCCAGCATTTT. Translation gives CASSYKGGNQPQHF.

CDR3: CASTLGLAGARFGAGELFF. CDR3 sequence (DNA): TGCGCCAGCACCCTGGGACTAGCGGGAGCCAGGTTCGGAGCCGGGGAGCTGTTTTTT. The rearrangement joins TRBV5-1 to TRBJ2-2, with 14 bases lining up with TRBD2. Germline-derived CDR1 and CDR2 are SGHRS and YFSETQ. This CDR3 comprises 19 residues. V trimming: 6 bases; J trimming: 6 bases; junction bases outside the gene matches: 16.